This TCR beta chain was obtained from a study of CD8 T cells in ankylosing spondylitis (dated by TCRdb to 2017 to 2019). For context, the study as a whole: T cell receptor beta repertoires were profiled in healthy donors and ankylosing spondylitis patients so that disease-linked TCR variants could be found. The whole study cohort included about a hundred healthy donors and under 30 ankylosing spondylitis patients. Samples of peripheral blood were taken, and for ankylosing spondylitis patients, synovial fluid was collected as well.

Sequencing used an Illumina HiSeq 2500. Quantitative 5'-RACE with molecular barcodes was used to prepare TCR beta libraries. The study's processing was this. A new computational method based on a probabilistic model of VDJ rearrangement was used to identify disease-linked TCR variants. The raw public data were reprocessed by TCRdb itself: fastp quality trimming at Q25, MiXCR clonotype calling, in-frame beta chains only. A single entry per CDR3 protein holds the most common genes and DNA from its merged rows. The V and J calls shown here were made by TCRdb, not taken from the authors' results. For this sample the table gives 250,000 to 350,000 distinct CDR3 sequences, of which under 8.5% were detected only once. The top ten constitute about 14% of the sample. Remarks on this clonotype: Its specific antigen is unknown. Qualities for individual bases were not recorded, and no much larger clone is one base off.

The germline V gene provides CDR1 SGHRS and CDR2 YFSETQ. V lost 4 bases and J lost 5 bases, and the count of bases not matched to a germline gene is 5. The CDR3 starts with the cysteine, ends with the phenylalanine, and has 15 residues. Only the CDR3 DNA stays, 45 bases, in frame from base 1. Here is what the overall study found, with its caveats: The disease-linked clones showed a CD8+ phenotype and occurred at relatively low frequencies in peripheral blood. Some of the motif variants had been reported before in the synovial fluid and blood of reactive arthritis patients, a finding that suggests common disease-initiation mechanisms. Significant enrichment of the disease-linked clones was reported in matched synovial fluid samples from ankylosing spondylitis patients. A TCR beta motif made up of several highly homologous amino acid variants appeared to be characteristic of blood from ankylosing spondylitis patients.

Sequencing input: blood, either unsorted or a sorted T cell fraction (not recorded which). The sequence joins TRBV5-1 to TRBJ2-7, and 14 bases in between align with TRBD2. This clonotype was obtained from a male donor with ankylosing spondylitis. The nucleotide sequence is TGCGCCAGCAGCCCCGGGACTAGCGGGAGCAACGAGCAGTACTTC. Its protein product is CASSPGTSGSNEQYF.